The following is a T cell receptor (beta chain) sequence with its context. This entry belongs to a study of shared clonotypes between healthy human individuals. Study at large: CD4 naive and CD4 memory each took three plates per donor, while CD8 naive took two and CD8 memory one.

Deep-level running was used for the assay. The assay was immunoSEQ multiplex PCR, and TCRdb's table has in-frame clones only and misses some. The table lists about 510,000 clones, approximately 95% of them singletons. Division of CD4+ cells produced a CD45RA+ naive subset and a CD45RA-negative memory subset. Looked up from germline, CDR1 is MDHEN and CDR2 is SYDVKM. The CDR3 loop spans 14 amino acids. V was trimmed by 5 bases and J by 4 bases, leaving 15 bases between them. Sequencing used naive CD4+ T cells sorted from blood. The subset here: CD45RA+ positively selected. This clonotype originated in a woman aged 25 to 39 in good health. This chain joins TRBV28 and TRBJ2-7; maybe TRBD1 (5 bases). CDR3 region: CASSLARAPYEQYF. The CDR3, as DNA: TGTGCCAGCAGTCTCGCCAGGGCCCCTTACGAGCAGTACTTC.